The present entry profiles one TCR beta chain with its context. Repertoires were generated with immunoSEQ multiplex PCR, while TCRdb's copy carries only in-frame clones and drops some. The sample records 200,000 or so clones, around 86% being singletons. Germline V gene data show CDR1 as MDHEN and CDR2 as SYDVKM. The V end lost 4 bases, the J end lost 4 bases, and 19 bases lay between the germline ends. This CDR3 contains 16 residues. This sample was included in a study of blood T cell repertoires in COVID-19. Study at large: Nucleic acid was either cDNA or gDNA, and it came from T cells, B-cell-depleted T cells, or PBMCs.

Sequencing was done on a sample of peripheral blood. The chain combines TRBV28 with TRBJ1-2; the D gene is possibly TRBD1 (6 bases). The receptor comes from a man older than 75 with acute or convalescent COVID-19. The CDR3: CASSSSGAGDVYGYTF. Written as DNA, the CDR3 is TGTGCCAGCAGTTCGTCTGGGGCAGGGGATGTCTATGGCTACACCTTC.